In its sample, the clone carrying this TCR beta chain was seen many times. These data originate in a study of patients and donors after allogeneic stem cell transplantation. TCRdb used MiXCR to reprocess the RT-PCR reads, holding one entry per CDR3 protein. Of some 960,000 distinct CDR3 sequences detected, 18% appear once; the ten largest clones hold roughly 6.4%. With 5 bases removed from V and 2 bases from J, the gap between germline ends came to 14 bases. The CDR3 sequence is 15 residues long. Material: blood, either unsorted or a sorted T cell fraction (not recorded which). This chain uses TRBV12-3 or TRBV12-4 with TRBJ2-3; possibly TRBD2 for D (7 bases). This clonotype originated in a human donor who was either an allogeneic HSCT recipient or a stem cell or donor lymphocyte infusion donor (not recorded which). It is not recorded whose cells these are; they may come from a transplant donor. The CDR3 loop reads CASSPGGGNTDTQYF. The CDR3 coding sequence is TGTGCCAGCAGTCCCGGCGGGGGCAACACAGATACGCAGTATTTT.